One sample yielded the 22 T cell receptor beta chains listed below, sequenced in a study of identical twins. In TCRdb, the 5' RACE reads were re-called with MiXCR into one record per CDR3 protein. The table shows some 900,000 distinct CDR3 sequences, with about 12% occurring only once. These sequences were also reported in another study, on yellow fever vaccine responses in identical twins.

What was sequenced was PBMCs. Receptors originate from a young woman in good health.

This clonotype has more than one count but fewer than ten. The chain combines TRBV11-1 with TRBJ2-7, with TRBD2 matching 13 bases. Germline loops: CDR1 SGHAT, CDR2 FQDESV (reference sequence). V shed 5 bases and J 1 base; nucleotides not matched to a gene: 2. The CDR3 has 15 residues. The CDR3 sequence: CASSALAGGSYEQYF. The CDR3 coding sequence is TGTGCCAGCAGCGCACTAGCGGGAGGGTCCTACGAGCAGTACTTC.

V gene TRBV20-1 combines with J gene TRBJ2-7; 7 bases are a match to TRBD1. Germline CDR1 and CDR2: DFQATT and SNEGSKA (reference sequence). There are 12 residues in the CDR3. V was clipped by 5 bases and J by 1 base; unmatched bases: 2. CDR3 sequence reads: CSAGGQSYEQYV. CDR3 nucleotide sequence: TGCAGTGCTGGGGGACAGTCCTACGAGCAGTACGTC.

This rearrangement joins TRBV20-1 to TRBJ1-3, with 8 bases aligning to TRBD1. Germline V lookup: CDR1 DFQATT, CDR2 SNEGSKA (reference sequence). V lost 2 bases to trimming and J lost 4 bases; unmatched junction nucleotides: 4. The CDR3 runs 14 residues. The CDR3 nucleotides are TGCAGTGCTAGACCTACAGGGGGGGGAAACACCATATATTTT. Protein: CSARPTGGGNTIYF.

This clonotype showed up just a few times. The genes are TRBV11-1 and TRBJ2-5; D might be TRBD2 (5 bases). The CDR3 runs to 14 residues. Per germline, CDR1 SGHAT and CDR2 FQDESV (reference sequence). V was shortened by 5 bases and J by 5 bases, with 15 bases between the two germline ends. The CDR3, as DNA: TGTGCCAGCAGCGCCGGTCCAGGCGGGGAGACCCAGTACTTC. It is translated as CASSAGPGGETQYF. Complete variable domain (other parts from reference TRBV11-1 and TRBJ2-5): EAEVAQSPRYKITEKSQAVAFWCDPISGHATLYWYRQILGQGPELLVQFQDESVVDDSQLPKDRFSAERLKGVDSTLKIQPAELGDSAMYLCASSAGPGGETQYFGPGTRLLVL.

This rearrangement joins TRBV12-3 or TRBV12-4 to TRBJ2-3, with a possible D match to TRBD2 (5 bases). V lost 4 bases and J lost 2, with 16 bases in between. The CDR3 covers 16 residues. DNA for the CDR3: TGTGCCAGCAGTTCACGGGGTAACCTGTACACAGATACGCAGTATTTT. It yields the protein CASSSRGNLYTDTQYF.

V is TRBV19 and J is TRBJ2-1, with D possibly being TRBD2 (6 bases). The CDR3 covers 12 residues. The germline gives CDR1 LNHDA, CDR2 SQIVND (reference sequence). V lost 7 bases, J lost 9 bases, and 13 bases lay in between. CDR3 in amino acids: CASNDLRGEQFF. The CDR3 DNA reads TGTGCCAGTAACGACTTGCGGGGTGAGCAGTTCTTC.

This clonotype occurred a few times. Here the CDR3 reads CSASRDRDEKLFF. The CDR3 bases are TGCAGTGCTAGCCGGGACAGGGATGAAAAACTGTTTTTT. The V and J genes are TRBV20-1 and TRBJ1-4; 9 positions match TRBD1. The CDR3 totals 13 residues. J was trimmed by 6 bases and V by 3 bases; bases with no gene match: 2. Germline assignment: CDR1 DFQATT and CDR2 SNEGSKA (reference sequence).

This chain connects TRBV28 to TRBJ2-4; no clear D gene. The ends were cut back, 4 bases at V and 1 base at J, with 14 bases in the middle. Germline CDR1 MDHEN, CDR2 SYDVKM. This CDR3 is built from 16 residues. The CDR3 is CASSSSLPGAKNIQYF. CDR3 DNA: TGTGCCAGCAGTTCATCGCTCCCCGGGGCCAAAAACATTCAGTACTTC.

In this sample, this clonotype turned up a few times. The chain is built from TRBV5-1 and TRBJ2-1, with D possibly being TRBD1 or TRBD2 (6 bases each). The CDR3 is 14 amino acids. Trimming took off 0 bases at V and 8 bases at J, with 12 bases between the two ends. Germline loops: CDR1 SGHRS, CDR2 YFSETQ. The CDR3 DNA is TGCGCCAGCAGCTTGGCCTGGGGGGCGGATGAGCAGTTCTTC. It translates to CASSLAWGADEQFF.

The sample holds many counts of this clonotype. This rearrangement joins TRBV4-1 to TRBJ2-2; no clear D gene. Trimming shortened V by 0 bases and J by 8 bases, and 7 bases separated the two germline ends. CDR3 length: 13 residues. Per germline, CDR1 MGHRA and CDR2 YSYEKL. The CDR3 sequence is CASSQDWVGELFF. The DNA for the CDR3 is TGCGCCAGCAGCCAAGATTGGGTTGGGGAGCTGTTTTTT.

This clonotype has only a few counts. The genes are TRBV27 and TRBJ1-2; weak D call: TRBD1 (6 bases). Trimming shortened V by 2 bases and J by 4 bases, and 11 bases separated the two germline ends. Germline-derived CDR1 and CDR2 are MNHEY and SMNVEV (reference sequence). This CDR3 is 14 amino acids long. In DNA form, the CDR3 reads TGTGCCAGCAGTTTAAGGGGGGCCAGCTATGGCTACACCTTC. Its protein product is CASSLRGASYGYTF.

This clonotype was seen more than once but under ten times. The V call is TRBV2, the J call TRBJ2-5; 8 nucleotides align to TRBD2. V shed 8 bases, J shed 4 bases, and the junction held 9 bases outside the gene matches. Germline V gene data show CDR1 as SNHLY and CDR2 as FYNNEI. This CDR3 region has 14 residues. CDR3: CASAGGLAGETQYF. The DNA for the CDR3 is TGTGCCAGCGCCGGGGGGCTAGCGGGAGAGACCCAGTACTTC. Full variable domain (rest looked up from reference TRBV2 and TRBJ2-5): EPEVTQTPSHQVTQMGQEVILRCVPISNHLYFYWYRQILGQKVEFLVSFYNNEISEKSEIFDDQFSVERPDGSNFTLKIRSTKLEDSAMYFCASAGGLAGETQYFGPGTRLLVL.

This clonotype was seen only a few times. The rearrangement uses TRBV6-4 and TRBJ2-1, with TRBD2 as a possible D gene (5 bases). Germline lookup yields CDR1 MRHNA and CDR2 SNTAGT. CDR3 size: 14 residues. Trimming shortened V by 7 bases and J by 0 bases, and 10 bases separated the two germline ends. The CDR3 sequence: CASKPSLSYNEQFF. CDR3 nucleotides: TGTGCCAGCAAACCTAGCCTCTCCTACAATGAGCAGTTCTTC.

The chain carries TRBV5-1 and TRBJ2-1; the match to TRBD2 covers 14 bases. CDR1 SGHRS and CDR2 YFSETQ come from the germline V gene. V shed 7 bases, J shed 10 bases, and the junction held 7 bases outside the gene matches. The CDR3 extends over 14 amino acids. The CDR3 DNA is TGCGCCAGCGGACTAGCGGGGGGTCGCCTGGAGCAGTTCTTC. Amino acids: CASGLAGGRLEQFF.

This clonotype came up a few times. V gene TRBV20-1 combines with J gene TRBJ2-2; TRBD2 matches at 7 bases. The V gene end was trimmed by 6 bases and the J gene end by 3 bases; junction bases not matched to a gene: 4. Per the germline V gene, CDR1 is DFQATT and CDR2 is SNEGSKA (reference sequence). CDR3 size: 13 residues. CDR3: CSAWTRDTGELFF. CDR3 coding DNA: TGCAGTGCCTGGACTAGGGACACCGGGGAGCTGTTTTTT.

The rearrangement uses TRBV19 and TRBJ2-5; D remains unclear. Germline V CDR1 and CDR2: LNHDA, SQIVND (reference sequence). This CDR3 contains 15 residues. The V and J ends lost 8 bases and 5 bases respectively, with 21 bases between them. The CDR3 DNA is TGTGCCAGTCGCTCCGGGCCCCCGATGATGGAGACCCAGTACTTC. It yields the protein CASRSGPPMMETQYF.

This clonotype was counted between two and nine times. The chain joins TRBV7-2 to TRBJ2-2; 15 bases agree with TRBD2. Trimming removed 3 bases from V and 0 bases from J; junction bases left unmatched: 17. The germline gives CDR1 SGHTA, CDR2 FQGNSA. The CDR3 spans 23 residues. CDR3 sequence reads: CASSFVQGAGTSGRMANTGELFF. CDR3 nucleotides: TGTGCCAGCAGCTTCGTACAGGGAGCCGGGACTAGCGGGAGGATGGCGAACACCGGGGAGCTGTTTTTT.

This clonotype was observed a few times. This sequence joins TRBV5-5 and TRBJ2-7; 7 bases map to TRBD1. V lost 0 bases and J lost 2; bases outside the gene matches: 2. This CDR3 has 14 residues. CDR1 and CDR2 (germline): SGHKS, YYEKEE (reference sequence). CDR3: CASSLVQGTYEQYV. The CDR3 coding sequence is TGTGCCAGCAGCTTGGTACAGGGGACCTACGAGCAGTACGTC.

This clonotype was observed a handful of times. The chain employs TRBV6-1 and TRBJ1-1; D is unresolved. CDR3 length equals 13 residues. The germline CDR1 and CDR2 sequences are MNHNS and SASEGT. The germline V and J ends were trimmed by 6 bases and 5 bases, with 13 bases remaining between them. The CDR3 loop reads CASSNDGWTEAFF. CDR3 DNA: TGTGCCAGCAGCAACGATGGTTGGACTGAAGCTTTCTTT.

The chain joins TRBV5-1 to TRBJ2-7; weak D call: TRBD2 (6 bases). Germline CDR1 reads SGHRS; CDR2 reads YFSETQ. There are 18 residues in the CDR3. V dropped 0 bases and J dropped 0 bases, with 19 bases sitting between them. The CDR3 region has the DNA TGCGCCAGCAGCTTGGTCACGTTGGGCGGGGTCAGCTCCTACGAGCAGTACTTC. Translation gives CASSLVTLGGVSSYEQYF.

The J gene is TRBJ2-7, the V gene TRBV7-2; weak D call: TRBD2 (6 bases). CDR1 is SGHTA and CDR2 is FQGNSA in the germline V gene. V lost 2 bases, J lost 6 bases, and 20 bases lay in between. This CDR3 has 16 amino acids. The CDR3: CASSLWAEREYSEQYF. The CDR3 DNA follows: TGTGCCAGCAGCTTATGGGCCGAACGGGAGTATAGCGAGCAGTACTTC.

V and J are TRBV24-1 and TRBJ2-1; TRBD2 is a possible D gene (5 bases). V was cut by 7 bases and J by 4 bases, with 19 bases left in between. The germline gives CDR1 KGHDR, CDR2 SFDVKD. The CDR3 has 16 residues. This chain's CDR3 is CATRGPGERGYNEQFF. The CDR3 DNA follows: TGTGCCACCAGAGGTCCGGGCGAACGGGGTTACAATGAGCAGTTCTTC.